Listed below are T cell receptor beta chains from one sample, sequenced in a study of PD-L1 blockade in urothelial cancer. The data were produced by immunoSEQ multiplex PCR, yet TCRdb's version contains in-frame clones alone and is incomplete. Of tens of thousands of clones in the sample, about 84% were seen once. The sample here was PBMCs, taken around atezolizumab (anti-PD-L1) treatment. These receptors were collected from a man in his 60s with urothelial cancer. Both conserved end residues are part of each CDR3.

>TRBJ1-1|TRBV11-2|15
CASSLAGQRNTEAFF
>TRBJ2-5|TRBV18|13
CASSPGDRETQYF
>TRBJ1-6|TRBV27|13
CASSFSTQSPLHF
>TRBJ1-3|TRBV7-2|13
CASGLSSGNTIYF
>TRBJ2-5|TRBV4-1|16
CASSQDQRGTQETQYF
>TRBJ2-4|TRBV6-5|15
CATRPLLPGKNIQYF
>TRBJ2-7|TRBV7-8|15
CASSLSGTGTYEQYF
>TRBJ1-5|TRBV19|16
CASTLGAAYGSQPQHF
>TRBJ1-5|TRBV7-9|14
CASSGGGGNQPQHF
>TRBJ1-2|TRBV27|13
CASSLRGHYGYTF
>TRBJ2-5|TRBV7-2|14
CASRERAGKETQYF
>TRBJ2-7|TRBV4-1|17
CASSQAPTSGSPYGQYF
>TRBJ2-3|TRBV2|14
CASLRDPGGDTQYF
>TRBJ2-1|TRBV29-1|14
CSVRTTGYNNEQFF
>TRBJ2-5|TRBV6-6|14
CASSGWDSQETQYF
>TRBJ1-5|TRBV4-1|15
CASSPWLGPDQPQHF
>TRBJ2-1|TRBV5-1|14
CASSFRVGHNEQFF
>TRBJ1-2|TRBV7-9|16
CASSLVAGASNYGYTF
>TRBJ1-5|TRBV30|15
CAWSVRGAGGQPQHF
>TRBJ1-2|TRBV2|15
CASSGTGTGSYGYTF
>TRBJ1-2|TRBV9|13
CASSGGRGYGYTF
>TRBJ2-7|TRBV7-2|16
CASSLYLAGGSYEQYF
>TRBJ2-3|TRBV28|15
CASRPQDRFTDTQYF
>TRBJ1-1|TRBV11-2|13
CASSLRGNTEAFF
>TRBJ2-1|TRBV11-2|18
CASSLDQSSFSSYNEQFF
>TRBJ1-5|TRBV4-1|15
CASSPVMGPNQPQHF
>TRBJ1-2|TRBV1|14
CTSSQDLTGPGYTF
>TRBJ1-1|TRBV30|13
CAWRTGVGWEAFF
>TRBJ2-7|TRBV7-3|14
CASSWGDSSYEQYF